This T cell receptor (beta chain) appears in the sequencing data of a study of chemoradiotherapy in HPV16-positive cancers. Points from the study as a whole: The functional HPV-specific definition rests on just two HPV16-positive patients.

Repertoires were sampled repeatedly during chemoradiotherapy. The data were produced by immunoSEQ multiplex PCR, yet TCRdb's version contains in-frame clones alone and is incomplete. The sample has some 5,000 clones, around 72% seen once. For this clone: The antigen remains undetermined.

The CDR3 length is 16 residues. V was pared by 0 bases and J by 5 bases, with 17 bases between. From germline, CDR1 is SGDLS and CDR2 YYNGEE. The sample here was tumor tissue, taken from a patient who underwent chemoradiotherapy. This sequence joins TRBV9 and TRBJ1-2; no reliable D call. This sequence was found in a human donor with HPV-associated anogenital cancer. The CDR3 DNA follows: TGTGCCAGCAGCGTAGGGGCGGCGTCCGATCTATATGGCTACACCTTC. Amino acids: CASSVGAASDLYGYTF.